One sample yielded the 10 T cell receptor beta chains listed below, sequenced in a study of blood T cell repertoires in COVID-19. Only in-frame clones appear in the TCRdb table, and some are missing; sequencing was by immunoSEQ multiplex PCR. The table lists under 300,000 clones, roughly 86% of them singletons, with around 1% in the top ten. Sequenced sample: PBMCs or T cells enriched from blood (not recorded which). These receptor sequences come from a woman aged 25-40 years who had recovered from COVID-19.

A few counts support this clone. The chain employs TRBV18 and TRBJ1-6; 8 bases line up with TRBD1. CDR3 length: 16 residues. Germline-derived CDR1 and CDR2 are KGHSH and LQKENI. Trimming at V came to 3 bases and at J to 7 bases, leaving 8 bases not matched to a gene. The CDR3 coding sequence is TGTGCCAGCTCACCCAACTGGACAGGGACGAATTCACCCCTCCACTTT. Translated, it gives CASSPNWTGTNSPLHF.

The CDR3 region is CAISDRVEGSPLHF. DNA for the CDR3: TGTGCCATCAGTGACAGGGTAGAAGGTTCACCCCTCCACTTT. This sequence joins TRBV10-3 and TRBJ1-6; tentative D call: TRBD1 (5 bases). From germline, CDR1 is ENHRY and CDR2 SYGVKD. V was shortened by 3 bases and J by 9 bases, with 12 bases between the two germline ends. This CDR3 contains 14 residues.

V is TRBV19 and J is TRBJ1-2, with TRBD1 identical over 10 bases. This CDR3 is 15 amino acids long. V gave up 6 bases and J gave up 9 bases; unmatched junction bases: 13. CDR1 is LNHDA and CDR2 is SQIVND in the germline V gene (reference sequence). CDR3 sequence: CASSESPGQGYSYTF. The CDR3 nucleotides read TGTGCCAGTAGCGAATCTCCGGGACAGGGGTATAGCTACACCTTC.

The chain recombines TRBV28 with TRBJ1-5, with D possibly TRBD1 on 6 matching bases. CDR1 is MDHEN, CDR2 SYDVKM, per germline. The CDR3 extends over 16 amino acids. Trimming removed 7 bases at V and 0 bases at J, with 16 bases between. CDR3 residues: CASIKGDRHSNQPQHF. CDR3 DNA: TGTGCCAGCATCAAAGGAGACAGGCATAGCAATCAGCCCCAGCATTTT.

V usage is TRBV15 and J usage is TRBJ2-3, with unresolved D. V was shortened by 0 bases and J by 0 bases, with 13 bases between the two germline ends. The length of the CDR3 is 17 residues. Germline values: CDR1 LNHNV, CDR2 YYDKDF (reference sequence). As DNA, the CDR3 is TGTGCCACCAGCAGAGAGGAGATGACGACTAGCACAGATACGCAGTATTTT. It encodes CATSREEMTTSTDTQYF.

The J gene is TRBJ2-1, the V gene TRBV28, with D perhaps matching TRBD2 (6 bases). The CDR3 consists of 13 residues. V lost 5 bases and J 9 bases, leaving 14 bases between the germline ends. Germline CDR1 is MDHEN and CDR2 is SYDVKM. This CDR3 is CASSLGGMTEQFF. CDR3 nucleotide sequence: TGTGCCAGCAGTCTCGGAGGGATGACTGAGCAGTTCTTC.

The genes are TRBV5-8 and TRBJ1-4; 9 nucleotides agree with TRBD1. Germline V gives CDR1 SGHTS, CDR2 YDEGEE. V was clipped by 2 bases and J by 8 bases; unmatched bases: 4. CDR3 length: 14 residues. CDR3 in DNA: TGTGCCAGCAGCTTTGACAGGGGGAAGGAAAAACTGTTTTTT. Translated: CASSFDRGKEKLFF.

This chain connects TRBV5-1 to TRBJ2-7; 9 nucleotides align to TRBD1. Germline V gene lookup returns CDR1 SGHRS and CDR2 YFSETQ. The CDR3 has 13 amino acids. V was clipped by 4 bases and J by 6 bases; unmatched bases: 5. Here the CDR3 reads CASSQGTGSEQYF. CDR3 nucleotides: TGCGCCAGCAGCCAGGGGACAGGGAGCGAGCAGTACTTC.

The chain joins TRBV4-3 to TRBJ2-3, with 12 nucleotides matching TRBD2. The CDR3 extends over 19 amino acids. Germline trimming cut 0 bases from V and 1 base from J; bases unmatched to any gene: 8. Germline loops: CDR1 LGHNA, CDR2 YSLEER. The CDR3 DNA sequence: TGCGCCAGCAGCCAAGATATTGCTAGCGGGGGGGCCGGCACAGATACGCAGTATTTT. The encoded protein is CASSQDIASGGAGTDTQYF.

The chain combines TRBV25-1 with TRBJ1-2; 9 positions agree with TRBD1. V lost 4 bases to trimming and J lost 8 bases; unmatched junction nucleotides: 8. Germline CDR1 and CDR2: MGHDK and SYGVNS. This CDR3 comprises 14 residues. CDR3 amino acids: CASSAPGTGTGYTF. For the CDR3, the DNA is TGTGCCAGCAGTGCTCCCGGGACAGGGACCGGCTACACCTTC.